This T cell receptor (beta chain) was profiled in a study of PD-1 blockade in classical Hodgkin lymphoma. The study's findings and limits: CD4+ TCR diversity, unlike CD8+, rose significantly by C4D1. Reports indicated that newly diagnosed patients had lower baseline TCR diversity than healthy donors did.

Every single patient, without exception, relapsed after autologous stem cell transplantation, and brentuximab vedotin exposure varied. Germline lookup yields CDR1 MNHEY and CDR2 SMNVEV (reference sequence). The junction had 9 bases not matched to a gene; V was cut back by 4 bases and J by 6 bases. The CDR3 sequence is 15 residues long. Remarks on this clone: The antigen remains undetermined.

Profiled with immunoSEQ multiplex PCR; TCRdb holds only in-frame clones, not every one. The data contain about 35,000 clones, around 76% of them singletons. The receptor was isolated from a human donor with classical Hodgkin lymphoma. The source was peripheral blood mononuclear cells (PBMCs), collected before the second cycle of nivolumab. The chain uses TRBV27 and TRBJ1-2; 9 nucleotides align to TRBD1. CDR3 sequence (DNA): TGTGCCAGCAGTTCGACCAGGACAGGGGTGAATGGCTACACCTTC. It is translated as CASSSTRTGVNGYTF.